This is a list of T cell receptor beta chains from one sample in a study of T cells after yellow fever vaccination. MiXCR was run by TCRdb on the 5' RACE reads, yielding one entry per CDR3 protein. This repertoire shows 500,000 to 650,000 distinct CDR3 sequences, about 17% found once; its top ten account for about 18%. The material sequenced was PBMCs, taken 5 days after the first yellow fever vaccination. The source of these receptors is a young man who received the YFV17D yellow fever vaccine. CDR3s include the opening cysteine and the closing phenylalanine or tryptophan. A D gene is named only where the DNA matches it firmly. The size of a clone is reported for some rows only, either as once, few or many, or as a class for expanded clones.

D,size,J,V,DNA,CDR3
-,-,TRBJ2-2,TRBV12-3/TRBV12-4,TGTGCCAGCAGAACCCGGGGGGCCGCGTCCGGGGAGCTGTTTTTT,CASRTRGAASGELFF
-,few,TRBJ1-2,TRBV9,TGTGCCAGCAGCGTAGATCCAGGGAACTATGGCTACACCTTC,CASSVDPGNYGYTF
-,once,TRBJ1-1,TRBV20-1,TGCAGTGCTACGGACGGGGGAAGGAACACTGAAGCTTTCTTT,CSATDGGRNTEAFF
TRBD1,many,TRBJ2-1,TRBV11-2,TGTGCCAGCAGCCCGGGACAGGGGAGCTCCTACAATGAGCAGTTCTTC,CASSPGQGSSYNEQFF
-,few,TRBJ1-4,TRBV7-9,TGTGCCAGCAGCCCGGTGCTTAATGAAAAACTGTTTTTT,CASSPVLNEKLFF
TRBD2,-,TRBJ2-3,TRBV5-1,TGCGCCAGCAGCTTGGGGATAGCGGGGCCCACAGATACGCAGTATTTT,CASSLGIAGPTDTQYF
-,many,TRBJ1-1,TRBV7-9,TGTGCCAGCAGCCCGGGACGGATGAACACTGAAGCTTTCTTT,CASSPGRMNTEAFF
-,once,TRBJ1-1,TRBV5-4,TGTGCCAGCAGCGGGGGGGCAGGGAGAGACACTGAACCTTTCTTT,CASSGGAGRDTEPFF
TRBD2,few,TRBJ2-1,TRBV4-2,TGTGCCAGCAGCCAAGATCTAGGGACTAGCGGGGGGTACAATGAGCAGTTCTTC,CASSQDLGTSGGYNEQFF
-,-,TRBJ2-7,TRBV5-6,TGTGCCAGCAGCCCTGGTACAGGGACCAGGGGGGTAGTGCAGTACTTC,CASSPGTGTRGVVQYF
-,-,TRBJ1-6,TRBV5-1,TGCGCCAGCAGCTTTGGCCTCTCTTCACCCCTCCACTTT,CASSFGLSSPLHF
TRBD1,few,TRBJ1-5,TRBV6-2/TRBV6-3,TGTGCCAGCACTGTGGACAGGGGGGATTATAGCAATCAGCCCCAGCATTTT,CASTVDRGDYSNQPQHF
-,-,TRBJ1-5,TRBV28,TGTGCCAGCAGTTTACACCAGGGCAGCAATCAGCCCCAGCATTTT,CASSLHQGSNQPQHF
-,many,TRBJ1-1,TRBV7-2,TGTGCCAGCAGCTTTCTTTCAGGGTTTGAAAACACTGAAGCTTTCTTT,CASSFLSGFENTEAFF
-,few,TRBJ2-3,TRBV7-2,TGTGCCAGCAGCTTCCGGCTATCCGATACGCAGTATTTT,CASSFRLSDTQYF